These 25 T cell receptor beta chains share one sample of origin, sequenced in a study of cytomegalovirus exposure and HLA in healthy donors. Primers included in the PCR were 60 Vbeta and 13 Jbeta primers. The data were produced by immunoSEQ multiplex PCR, yet TCRdb's version contains in-frame clones alone and is incomplete. The data hold about 220,000 clones, with around 80% observed a single time. The sequencing sample was made of PBMCs. Receptor source: a boy aged 2-15 years in good health and CMV-seronegative.

This rearrangement joins TRBV10-3 to TRBJ2-5; 8 bases agree with TRBD2. Germline V gene sequence: CDR1 ENHRY, CDR2 SYGVKD. This CDR3 comprises 16 residues. The V gene end was trimmed by 1 base and the J gene end by 3 bases; junction bases not matched to a gene: 7. CDR3 sequence reads: CAISELAGLAEETQYF. In nucleotides, the CDR3 is TGTGCCATCAGTGAGTTAGCGGGATTGGCCGAAGAGACCCAGTACTTC.

The genes are TRBV30 and TRBJ2-7, with 8 bases that match TRBD1. V trimming: 0 bases; J trimming: 1 base; junction bases outside the gene matches: 8. From germline, CDR1 is GTSNPN and CDR2 SVGIG (reference sequence). This CDR3 contains 16 residues. Written as DNA, the CDR3 is TGTGCCTGGAGTGTAATTCGGACAGGGAGGTCCTACGAGCAGTACTTC. Amino acid sequence: CAWSVIRTGRSYEQYF.

The chain employs TRBV19 and TRBJ1-2, with D possibly matching TRBD1 (5 bases). Germline CDR1 reads LNHDA; CDR2 reads SQIVND (reference sequence). The CDR3 is 15 amino acids. Trimming shortened V by 7 bases and J by 5 bases, and 20 bases separated the two germline ends. The CDR3 DNA follows: TGTGCCAGTACCATCGGAGGGGATCGGAGGTATGGCTACACCTTC. Its protein product is CASTIGGDRRYGYTF.

This clone has just one count. The chain carries TRBV4-1 and TRBJ2-2; D uncertain. This CDR3 is built from 14 residues. Germline V lookup: CDR1 MGHRA, CDR2 YSYEKL. V gave up 0 bases and J gave up 6 bases, with 8 bases separating them. DNA of the CDR3: TGCGCCAGCAGCCAAGATCGTCTCCCCGGGGAGCTGTTTTTT. Translating gives CASSQDRLPGELFF.

This clone was recorded a few times. The chain couples TRBV6-5 to TRBJ2-7, with unresolved D. The CDR3 has 9 residues. Germline loops: CDR1 MNHEY, CDR2 SVGAGI. The chain's CDR3 is CASGYEQYF. The CDR3 coding sequence is TGTGCATCCGGTTACGAGCAGTACTTC.

Points on this clone: Other DNA sequences in this specimen translate into the identical CDR3. V and J are TRBV5-1 and TRBJ2-5, with TRBD1 matching over 9 bases. The CDR3 consists of 14 residues. The J segment lost 5 bases and the V segment lost 4 bases, leaving 6 bases of the junction unmatched. Germline V gene data show CDR1 as SGHRS and CDR2 as YFSETQ. CDR3 protein: CASSLGQGRETQYF. CDR3 DNA sequence: TGCGCCAGCAGCCTTGGACAGGGGAGGGAGACCCAGTACTTC.

CDR3 amino acids: CASSRDRESGYTF. The DNA for the CDR3 is TGTGCCAGCAGCCGGGACAGGGAGAGTGGCTACACCTTC. The rearrangement joins TRBV5-8 to TRBJ1-2, with 9 bases matching TRBD1. V was pared by 4 bases and J by 7 bases, with 5 bases of the junction left unmatched. This CDR3 has 13 amino acids. CDR1 is SGHTS, CDR2 YDEGEE, per germline.

Notes on this clone: The junction differs from germline at one of its ends, possibly a read error. The rearrangement joins TRBV7-7 to TRBJ2-5; D may be TRBD1 (6 bases). Germline V CDR1 and CDR2: SSHAT, FNYEAQ (reference sequence). The CDR3 is 14 residues long. The DNA of the CDR3 is TGTGCTAGCAGCCCAGGGGTACGGCAAGAGACCCAGTACTTC. Protein product: CASSPGVRQETQYF. Variable domain in full (rest from reference TRBV7-7 and TRBJ2-5): GAGVSQSPRYKVTKRGQDVTLRCDPISSHATLYWYQQALGQGPEFLTYFNYEAQPDKSGLPSDRFSAERPEGSISTLTIQRTEQRDSAMYRCASSPGVRQETQYFGPGTRLLVL.

J is TRBJ1-5 and V is TRBV19; D unresolved. The CDR3 is 14 residues long. With 7 bases removed from V and 3 bases from J, the gap between germline ends came to 13 bases. Germline V gene sequence: CDR1 LNHDA, CDR2 SQIVND (reference sequence). DNA of the CDR3: TGTGCCAGTACCACGTGGGCAGACAATCAGCCCCAGCATTTT. This codes for CASTTWADNQPQHF.

The genes are TRBV25-1 and TRBJ2-3, with 8 bases that match TRBD2. CDR1 MGHDK and CDR2 SYGVNS come from the germline V gene. There are 16 residues in the CDR3. V lost 3 bases and J lost 0; bases outside the gene matches: 5. This CDR3 is CASSETGGASTDTQYF. The CDR3 DNA reads TGTGCCAGCAGTGAGACCGGGGGGGCCAGCACAGATACGCAGTATTTT.

This clone was seen a single time. The chain joins TRBV6-5 to TRBJ2-5; unclear D gene. Germline V lookup: CDR1 MNHEY, CDR2 SVGAGI. Trimming removed 5 bases from V and 0 bases from J, with 7 bases in between. The CDR3 consists of 13 residues. The CDR3 bases are TGTGCCAGCAGTCCCACATACCAAGAGACCCAGTACTTC. Residues: CASSPTYQETQYF.

The chain employs TRBV27 and TRBJ1-2; D is unclear. CDR1 is MNHEY and CDR2 is SMNVEV in the germline V gene (reference sequence). Trimming stripped 0 bases from V and 11 bases from J, with 25 bases between. This CDR3 contains 17 residues. CDR3 nucleotide sequence: TGTGCCAGCAGTTTATCATGGGGAGAAGAGACTATGGCTATTTACACCTTC. Its translation is CASSLSWGEETMAIYTF.

Points on this clone: One junction end disagrees with the germline gene, perhaps due to a read error. The chain recombines TRBV5-1 with TRBJ2-7; D not resolved. This CDR3 contains 11 residues. Germline V gene data show CDR1 as SGHRS and CDR2 as YFSETQ. CDR3 coding DNA: TGCGCCAGCAGCAACTCCCACGAGCAGTACTTC. Amino acids: CASSNSHEQYF.

The chain recombines TRBV6-1 with TRBJ2-1, with a possible D match to TRBD2 (5 bases). Deletions cut 6 bases from V and 0 bases from J, with 9 bases between. The CDR3 consists of 14 residues. CDR1 MNHNS and CDR2 SASEGT come from the germline V gene. This chain's CDR3 is CASRSGVSYNEQFF. The CDR3 DNA reads TGTGCCAGCAGGTCCGGGGTCTCCTACAATGAGCAGTTCTTC.

This clone was counted a few times. V and J are TRBV5-1 and TRBJ2-2, with a weak D call TRBD2 (5 bases). CDR1 is SGHRS, CDR2 YFSETQ, per germline. Between the trimmed V and J ends, which lost 0 bases and 6 bases, there was a span of 6 bases. The CDR3 has 13 amino acids. The CDR3 is CASSLVEAGELFF. DNA of the CDR3: TGCGCCAGCAGCTTGGTGGAGGCCGGGGAGCTGTTTTTT.

The rearrangement links TRBV19 to TRBJ2-1; no clear D. V was trimmed by 3 bases and J by 0 bases, leaving 9 bases between them. The CDR3 contains 15 residues. CDR1 and CDR2 (germline): LNHDA, SQIVND (reference sequence). The CDR3 protein is CASSMSKSSYNEQFF. CDR3 DNA: TGTGCCAGTAGTATGTCGAAGAGCTCCTACAATGAGCAGTTCTTC.

Turning to this clone: Other nucleotide sequences in the sample specify the same CDR3. The J gene is TRBJ2-5, the V gene TRBV19, with D possibly TRBD2 on 6 matching bases. This CDR3 is built from 15 residues. V lost 1 base and J 1 base, leaving 10 bases between the germline ends. In germline, CDR1 is LNHDA, CDR2 SQIVND (reference sequence). The CDR3 spells CASSIGTRGQETQYF. DNA for the CDR3: TGTGCCAGTAGTATAGGTACGCGGGGCCAAGAGACCCAGTACTTC.

This chain connects TRBV5-1 to TRBJ2-3; TRBD2 matches 9 bases. V shed 7 bases and J 4 bases; nucleotides not matched to a gene: 7. The CDR3 runs 14 residues. Germline V gene lookup returns CDR1 SGHRS and CDR2 YFSETQ. The CDR3 DNA follows: TGCGCCAGCGGAGGCGGGGGGGCATCAGATACGCAGTATTTT. This codes for CASGGGGASDTQYF.

The CDR3 loop is CAWSVFPGGVETQYF. DNA for the CDR3: TGTGCCTGGAGTGTTTTTCCGGGAGGGGTTGAGACCCAGTACTTC. This rearrangement joins TRBV30 to TRBJ2-5; TRBD2 agrees at 8 bases. Germline V gene lookup returns CDR1 GTSNPN and CDR2 SVGIG (reference sequence). The CDR3 length is 15 residues. V trimming: 0 bases; J trimming: 5 bases; junction bases outside the gene matches: 8.

The chain uses TRBV25-1 and TRBJ1-2; perhaps TRBD1 as D (5 bases). CDR3 length equals 13 residues. Trimming took off 4 bases at V and 4 bases at J, with 10 bases between the two ends. Germline V gives CDR1 MGHDK, CDR2 SYGVNS. The CDR3 bases are TGTGCCAGCAGTGCAGGGCACCTCTATGGCTACACCTTC. The encoded protein is CASSAGHLYGYTF.

This rearrangement joins TRBV19 to TRBJ1-3; D may be TRBD1 (5 bases). V was clipped by 6 bases and J by 1 base, with 10 bases between them. This CDR3 is built from 14 residues. The germline V gene has CDR1 LNHDA and CDR2 SQIVND (reference sequence). The chain's CDR3 is CASRRRGSGNTIYF. CDR3 bases: TGTGCCAGTAGACGCCGGGGGTCTGGAAACACCATATATTTT. Full variable domain (outside the CDR3, taken from reference TRBV19 and TRBJ1-3): DGGITQSPKYLFRKEGQNVTLSCEQNLNHDAMYWYRQDPGQGLRLIYYSQIVNDFQKGDIAEGYSVSREKKESFPLTVTSAQKNPTAFYLCASRRRGSGNTIYFGEGSWLTVV.

The V and J genes are TRBV11-2 and TRBJ2-7; 11 bases are a match to TRBD2. The trim removed 3 bases at V and 7 bases at J, leaving 8 bases unmatched. The CDR3 runs 15 residues. The germline CDR1 and CDR2 sequences are SGHAT and FQNNGV. CDR3 in DNA: TGTGCCAGCAGCTTCGGGACTAGCGGTGCAGGGGAGCAGTACTTC. This gives the protein CASSFGTSGAGEQYF. Full variable domain (rest looked up from reference TRBV11-2 and TRBJ2-7): EAGVAQSPRYKIIEKRQSVAFWCNPISGHATLYWYQQILGQGPKLLIQFQNNGVVDDSQLPKDRFSAERLKGVDSTLKIQPAKLEDSAVYLCASSFGTSGAGEQYFGPGTRLTVT.

The count of this clone is one. The gene calls are TRBV5-1 and TRBJ2-7; 10 bases map to TRBD2. Germline V gene data show CDR1 as SGHRS and CDR2 as YFSETQ. The V gene end was trimmed by 0 bases and the J gene end by 5 bases; junction bases not matched to a gene: 5. The CDR3 loop spans 15 amino acids. The DNA of the CDR3 is TGCGCCAGCAGCTTGGGAGGGCTAGCGGGAGACGAGCAGTACTTC. Protein: CASSLGGLAGDEQYF. Supplemented by reference TRBV5-1 and TRBJ2-7, the full variable domain reads KAGVTQTPRYLIKTRGQQVTLSCSPISGHRSVSWYQQTPGQGLQFLFEYFSETQRNKGNFPGRFSGRQFSNSRSEMNVSTLELGDSALYLCASSLGGLAGDEQYFGPGTRLTVT.

The chain carries TRBV6-5 and TRBJ2-5; TRBD1 is a possible D gene (8 bases). Germline V gene lookup returns CDR1 MNHEY and CDR2 SVGAGI. The CDR3 extends over 13 amino acids. Trimming left V 5 bases short and J 11 bases short, with 18 bases between. In DNA form, the CDR3 reads TGTGCCAGCAGTGTATACAGGGGGGGAGAGCAGTACTTC. Protein product: CASSVYRGGEQYF.

This chain joins TRBV5-8 and TRBJ2-2; TRBD1 aligns across 9 bases. Germline V lookup: CDR1 SGHTS, CDR2 YDEGEE. This CDR3 is built from 16 residues. V dropped 6 bases and J dropped 7; count of bases not matched to a gene: 13. The CDR3 nucleotides are TGTGCCAGCATCCACGGACAGGGGAAGTTTGGCGGGGAGCTGTTTTTT. Protein sequence: CASIHGQGKFGGELFF.